This is a list of T cell receptor beta chains from one sample in a study of T-cell memory formation after mild COVID-19. TCRdb passed the 5' RACE reads through MiXCR, listing each CDR3 protein once. The table records 400,000 or so distinct CDR3 sequences, about 19% of them present only once. Input material: PBMCs or a T cell subset sorted from them (not recorded which). These TCRs come from an adult woman who had mild COVID-19 (a few samples of this study predate the infection). Cell type and time point are not known. CDR3s include the opening cysteine and the closing phenylalanine or tryptophan. D genes are given only for firm matches. A row's size may be missing; if present it is once, few, many or a size class.

few,TRBD2,TRBJ2-1,TRBV7-6,CASGWTSGGAYNEQFF,TGTGCCAGCGGTTGGACTAGCGGGGGGGCCTACAATGAGCAGTTCTTC
few,TRBD1,TRBJ1-3,TRBV7-9,CASGDSGNTIYF,TGTGCCAGCGGGGACAGCGGAAACACCATATATTTT
NA,NA,TRBJ2-5,TRBV12-3/TRBV12-4,CASSLAVLGPRETQYF,TGTGCCAGCAGTTTAGCGGTCCTGGGACCTAGAGAGACCCAGTACTTC
few,NA,TRBJ1-3,TRBV5-6,CASSLSGAGNTIYF,TGTGCCAGCAGCTTATCGGGAGCAGGAAACACCATATATTTT
few,NA,TRBJ2-7,TRBV25-1,CASRDGSSYEQYF,TGTGCCAGCAGGGACGGGAGCTCCTACGAGCAGTACTTC
few,NA,TRBJ2-7,TRBV15,CATSRGAVSSYEQYF,TGTGCCACCAGCAGAGGGGCCGTCAGCTCCTACGAGCAGTACTTC
NA,NA,TRBJ2-3,TRBV7-9,CASSPGGGLSTDTQYF,TGTGCCAGCAGCCCAGGAGGGGGCCTTAGCACAGATACGCAGTATTTT
NA,NA,TRBJ2-3,TRBV11-2,CASSLGWDTQYF,TGTGCCAGCAGCCTAGGTTGGGATACGCAGTATTTT
NA,TRBD2,TRBJ2-5,TRBV20-1,CSARLAGIGTQYF,TGCAGTGCTAGGCTAGCGGGAATTGGGACCCAGTACTTC
few,NA,TRBJ2-6,TRBV4-1,CASSQDPGANVLTF,TGCGCCAGCAGCCAAGATCCGGGGGCCAACGTCCTGACTTTC
few,NA,TRBJ1-6,TRBV7-2,CASSFTDSPLHF,TGTGCCAGCAGCTTTACAGATTCACCCCTCCACTTT
NA,NA,TRBJ2-3,TRBV10-3,CATTGIASDFGDTQYF,TGTGCCACGACGGGGATCGCTAGCGACTTTGGAGATACGCAGTATTTT
NA,NA,TRBJ2-1,TRBV9,CASSVAGGPYNEQFF,TGTGCCAGCAGCGTAGCGGGCGGGCCCTACAATGAGCAGTTCTTC
NA,TRBD2,TRBJ2-1,TRBV6-2/TRBV6-3,CASSSHGSGTSDQFF,TGTGCCAGCAGTTCCCATGGTAGCGGGACCTCCGATCAGTTCTTC
few,TRBD2,TRBJ2-3,TRBV12-3/TRBV12-4,CASSPEMGSGRTDTQYF,TGTGCCAGCAGTCCGGAAATGGGTAGCGGGAGGACAGATACGCAGTATTTT
few,NA,TRBJ2-5,TRBV7-7,CASSLYQGREETQYF,TGTGCCAGCAGCTTATATCAGGGGAGAGAAGAGACCCAGTACTTC